These 10 T cell receptor beta chains were all obtained from the same sample, sequenced in a study of T cell responses to AZD1222 COVID-19 vaccine. The protocol was immunoSEQ multiplex PCR, while the TCRdb copy is restricted to in-frame clones and leaves out a portion. The top ten clones hold over 4% of a sample with around 140,000 clones, about 93% of them seen once. The sample consisted of peripheral blood, taken 28 days after the second AZD1222 dose. These receptor sequences come from an adult who received the AZD1222 COVID-19 vaccine.

The rearrangement uses TRBV2 and TRBJ1-4; D is possibly TRBD1 (5 bases). This CDR3 has 14 residues. Germline CDR1 SNHLY, CDR2 FYNNEI. Between the trimmed V and J ends, which lost 8 bases and 1 base, there was a span of 11 bases. This chain's CDR3 is CASGGLVTNEKLFF. The CDR3 region has the DNA TGTGCCAGCGGGGGTTTAGTAACTAATGAAAAACTGTTTTTT.

As regards this clone: The same CDR3 arises from other DNA sequences in this sample as well. The CDR3 here is CASSPGAGYTF. DNA of the CDR3: TGTGCCAGCAGCCCCGGGGCTGGCTACACCTTC. The chain joins TRBV6-5 to TRBJ1-2, with D possibly being TRBD1 (5 bases). V lost 6 bases to trimming and J lost 7 bases, with 9 bases between them. Germline assignment: CDR1 MNHEY and CDR2 SVGAGI. CDR3 size: 11 residues.

This chain joins TRBV21-1 and TRBJ2-7; TRBD2, as called in the table, went unchecked against the DNA. TRBV21-1 is noted as a pseudogene. This CDR3 region has 21 residues. DNA of the CDR3: TGTGCCAGCAGCAAAAGCGGGACGGAATGGACTAGCGCCTCCCTGCCCTACGAGCAGTACTTC. Translating gives CASSKSGTEWTSASLPYEQYF.

J is TRBJ2-3 and V is TRBV3-1 (or the pseudogene TRBV3-2), with D perhaps TRBD1 or TRBD2 (5 bases each). V lost 1 base and J lost 5, with 16 bases in between. The CDR3 length is 16 residues. The germline V gene encodes CDR1 LGHDT and CDR2 YNNKEL (reference sequence). The CDR3 sequence is CASSQGRRGSLDTQYF. The CDR3 nucleotides are TGTGCCAGCAGCCAAGGGCGACGGGGCTCCTTAGATACGCAGTATTTT.

The rearrangement links TRBV29-1 to TRBJ1-4; tentative D call: TRBD1 (6 bases). The CDR3 spans 15 residues. Germline V lookup: CDR1 SQVTM, CDR2 ANQGSEA. The CDR3 nucleotides read TGCATCCCACAAACAGGGCTAGTTGCTAATGAAAAACTGTTTTTT. It encodes CIPQTGLVANEKLFF.

This clone was seen a handful of times. CDR3 in amino acids: CASSPETGGTQYF. The CDR3 DNA is TGTGCCAGCAGCCCTGAGACAGGCGGTACGCAGTATTTT. This chain links TRBV5-5 with TRBJ2-3; a possible D gene is TRBD1 (6 bases). The length of the CDR3 is 13 residues. Germline V CDR1 and CDR2: SGHKS, YYEKEE (reference sequence). Deletions cut 4 bases from V and 8 bases from J, with 14 bases between.

This chain connects TRBV4-3 to TRBJ1-4; D unresolved. There are 15 residues in the CDR3. The V gene's germline CDR1 is LGHNA and CDR2 YSLEER. V lost 2 bases and J 8 bases, leaving 15 bases between the germline ends. The CDR3 bases are TGCGCCAGCAGCCAAACGACCGGGCCTGGAGAAAAACTGTTTTTT. This gives the protein CASSQTTGPGEKLFF.

The rearrangement joins TRBV9 to TRBJ1-5, with TRBD1 matching 7 bases. V was pared by 0 bases and J by 5 bases, with 14 bases of the junction left unmatched. Germline CDR1 is SGDLS and CDR2 is YYNGEE. This CDR3 contains 18 residues. The CDR3 here is CASSVGDSSRAYDQPQHF. CDR3 coding DNA: TGTGCCAGCAGCGTAGGGGACAGTTCGAGGGCCTACGATCAGCCCCAGCATTTT. Variable domain in full (rest from reference TRBV9 and TRBJ1-5): DSGVTQTPKHLITATGQRVTLRCSPRSGDLSVYWYQQSLDQGLQFLIQYYNGEERAKGNILERFSAQQFPDLHSELNLSSLELGDSALYFCASSVGDSSRAYDQPQHFGDGTRLSIL.

V is TRBV6-7 and J is TRBJ2-7; 9 bases are shared with TRBD1. TRBV6-7 is classed as an ORF, of uncertain function. Trimming cost V 2 bases and J 2 bases; bases outside gene matches: 13. The CDR3 runs 18 residues. The CDR3 region is CASSYQPNQDRGTYEQYF. For the CDR3, the DNA is TGTGCCAGCAGTTACCAACCAAACCAGGACAGGGGAACCTACGAGCAGTACTTC.

The gene calls are TRBV7-9 and TRBJ1-1; D possibly corresponds to TRBD1 (6 bases). The CDR3 is 16 amino acids. The germline V gene encodes CDR1 SEHNR and CDR2 FQNEAQ (reference sequence). V dropped 5 bases and J dropped 4 bases, with 20 bases sitting between them. This chain's CDR3 is CASSPPIQGVGTEAFF. Written as DNA, the CDR3 is TGTGCCAGCAGCCCACCCATACAGGGCGTCGGCACTGAAGCTTTCTTT.